This entry features one T cell receptor beta chain sequence. The antigen remains unidentified. Repertoires were generated with immunoSEQ multiplex PCR, while TCRdb's copy carries only in-frame clones and drops some. Of 2,500,000 or so clones in the sample, roughly 92% were seen once. In germline, CDR1 is MNHEY, CDR2 SVGAGI. CDR3 length: 15 amino acids. After removal of 6 bases from V and 5 bases from J, the junction contained 7 bases not matched to a gene. This sample stems from a study of shared clonotypes between healthy human individuals. Overall study results and limits: Compared with clonotypes that all four donors shared, non-shared clonotypes had lower generation probabilities. The rarefaction results pointed to incomplete sorted-subset sequencing despite large depth.

The TCR was taken from a man between 18 and 35 years old in good health. Sequencing was carried out using naive CD4+ T cells sorted from blood. Subset: CD45RA+ positively selected. The chain has TRBV6-5 and TRBJ1-5; 10 bases are shared with TRBD1. CDR3 DNA: TGTGCCAGCAGATCTTCCGGGACAGGGGATCAGCCCCAGCATTTT. Translated: CASRSSGTGDQPQHF.